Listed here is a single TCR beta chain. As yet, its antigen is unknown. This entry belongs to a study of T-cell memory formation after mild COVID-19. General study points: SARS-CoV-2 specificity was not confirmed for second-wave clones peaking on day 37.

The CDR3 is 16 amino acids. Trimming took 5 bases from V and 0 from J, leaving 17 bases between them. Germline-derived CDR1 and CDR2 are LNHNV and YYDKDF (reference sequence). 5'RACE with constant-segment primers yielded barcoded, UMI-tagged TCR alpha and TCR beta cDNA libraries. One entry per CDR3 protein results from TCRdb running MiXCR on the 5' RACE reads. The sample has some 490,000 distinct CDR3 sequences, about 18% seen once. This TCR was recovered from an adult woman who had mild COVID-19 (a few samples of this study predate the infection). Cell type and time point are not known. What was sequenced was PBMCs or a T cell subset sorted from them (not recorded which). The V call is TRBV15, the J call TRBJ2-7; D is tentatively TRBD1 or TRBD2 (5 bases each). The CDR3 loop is CATSSISWGSSYEQYF. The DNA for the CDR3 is TGTGCCACCAGCTCTATTTCTTGGGGGTCCTCCTACGAGCAGTACTTC.